This T cell receptor beta chain is from a study of follicular helper T cells after annual influenza vaccination. Overall study findings and caveats: ICOS+CD38+ cTfh clonality change tracked circulating plasmablast frequency change.

CDR3 size: 16 residues. The V end was cut by 2 bases, the J end by 7 bases, with 18 bases between. CDR1 MDHEN and CDR2 SYDVKM come from the germline V gene. Regarding time point: 2014-2015 season, pre-vaccination. Sorted blood CD4 subsets were sequenced before and after adults received seasonal inactivated influenza vaccine. Each time point used about 40 to 100 mL of blood. Survey level resolution was used for TCRB sequencing. The assay was immunoSEQ multiplex PCR, and TCRdb's table has in-frame clones only and misses some. Among about 11,000 clones listed, more than 65% were seen once. In regard to this clone: Its antigen is unidentified.

The sequences come from CXCR5- memory CD4+ T cells sorted from blood, collected on the day of influenza vaccination. The sequence was obtained from an adult who received the influenza vaccine. V gene TRBV28 combines with J gene TRBJ2-1; D possibly corresponds to TRBD1 (7 bases). The CDR3 nucleotides are TGTGCCAGCAGTTTAATCGGCGAGACAGGGAGGAATGAGCAGTTCTTC. It yields the protein CASSLIGETGRNEQFF.